This T cell receptor beta chain was retrieved from a study of CD8+ T cells in alopecia areata (dated by TCRdb to 2017 to 2018). With respect to the entire study: Treated patients were enrolled in an open-label pilot trial of oral tofacitinib, 5 to 10 mg twice daily, for moderate-to-severe alopecia areata. Tofacitinib-treated patients had biopsies at baseline and at 4 and 24 weeks of treatment, with a later scalp biopsy in several patients. Disease severity in treated patients was measured with the SALT score, which quantifies the percentage of affected scalp surface area. RNA came from the PAXgene miRNA kit for fixed scalp, the miRNeasy kit for PBMCs, and the RNeasy kit for mouse skin. Clonality in the scalp was compared among normal scalp (n=4), patchy alopecia areata scalp (n=8), and alopecia totalis/universalis scalp (n=8). Patients received tofacitinib for 6 to 18 months and were then followed off drug for 6 months to check for delayed response and recurrence. On the human side, TCRbeta sequencing was run on scalp tissue and on sorted CD4+ and CD8+ peripheral blood T cells from healthy controls and from alopecia areata patients with either patchy or totalis/universalis disease. TCRbeta CDR3 regions were amplified by immunoSEQ multiplex PCR with 35 Vbeta forward and 13 Jbeta reverse primers. To study T cell clonal expansion in alopecia areata, the researchers applied high-throughput TCRbeta sequencing to both the C3H/HeJ mouse model and human patients. Broad study findings and their caveats: Many expanded lesional clones persisted in scalp and blood during tofacitinib treatment, which may partly explain relapse after stopping treatment. Shared TCR sequences between patients were less evident than in mice, which may be partly attributable to HLA diversity in the patient population. Because the treated cohort was small and had only one nonresponder, larger studies are needed to examine links between baseline CD8+ expansion and response. Tofacitinib significantly lowered scalp clonality and the number of expanded CD8+ clones among the top 100 scalp clones. Compared with normal scalp, lesional scalp had higher clonality and more expanded CD8+ clones, particularly in alopecia totalis/universalis, a pattern that suggests antigenic drive. Scalp TCR repertoire analysis is complicated because resident alphabeta T cells in normal human skin are also sequenced, whereas mouse skin is dominated by gammadelta T cells.

The library was obtained by the immunoSEQ multiplex PCR assay. To provide template for TCR sequencing, every sample had RNA extracted and reverse transcribed into cDNA. First-strand cDNA was synthesized with SuperScript III using a 2:1 mix of oligo-dT and random hexamers. A synthetic immune receptor repertoire was used to measure amplification bias, and any remaining bias was corrected computationally. Under the source paper's analysis protocol: After raw reads were preprocessed to remove errors, the CDR3 was defined following IMGT conventions as running from the conserved cysteine to phenylalanine. Clonality was computed as 1 minus the Shannon entropy, with the entropy normalized by log2 of the number of productive unique TCRs. CD4 or CD8 identity of scalp clones was inferred by cross-referencing scalp TCRbeta sequences with sorted blood CD4 and CD8 repertoires. The clones in this table, taken by TCRdb from immuneACCESS, are in-frame only. Not every clone is retained; where verified, under half of the shortfall comes from an unresolved V gene, and the cause of the rest is unknown. The V and J calls and clone size come from that table; D and trimming were worked out from the DNA. Present in this sample are approximately 180,000 clones, roughly 60% of which were seen just once. Over 1% of the sample belongs to the ten largest clones.

This clone was found many times. Its antigen specificity is not known. Base qualities are not recorded, but no much larger clone differs from it by a single base. Taken with the paper, the label for time point translates to: less than 25 weeks on oral tofacitinib. This specimen's treatment or condition label, interpreted: oral pan-JAK inhibitor, 5-10 mg twice daily. From alopecia areata patients, peripheral blood was collected along with lesional scalp punch biopsies. PBMCs were isolated by density centrifugation and stained for CD3, CD4 and CD8, after which CD4+ and CD8+ T cells were sorted on a FACSAria. Here the sequenced sample was CD4+ T cells sorted from blood, taken at week 24, from a patient treated with tofacitinib. The source of this sequence is a human donor with alopecia areata.

For the CDR3, the sequence is CASSQAEGGNEQFF. The nucleotides are TGCGCCAGCAGCCAAGCGGAAGGGGGCAATGAGCAGTTCTTC. The V and J segments used are TRBV4-3 and TRBJ2-1, with TRBD1 perhaps the D gene, on 6 matching bases. The CDR3 covers 14 residues, taking in both the cysteine and the phenylalanine. Of all the DNA, just the CDR3 is kept, 42 bases in frame from base 1. V was cut back by 1 base and J by 6 bases, leaving a gap of 10 bases between them. CDR1 and CDR2 are read off the germline V gene as LGHNA and YSLEER.